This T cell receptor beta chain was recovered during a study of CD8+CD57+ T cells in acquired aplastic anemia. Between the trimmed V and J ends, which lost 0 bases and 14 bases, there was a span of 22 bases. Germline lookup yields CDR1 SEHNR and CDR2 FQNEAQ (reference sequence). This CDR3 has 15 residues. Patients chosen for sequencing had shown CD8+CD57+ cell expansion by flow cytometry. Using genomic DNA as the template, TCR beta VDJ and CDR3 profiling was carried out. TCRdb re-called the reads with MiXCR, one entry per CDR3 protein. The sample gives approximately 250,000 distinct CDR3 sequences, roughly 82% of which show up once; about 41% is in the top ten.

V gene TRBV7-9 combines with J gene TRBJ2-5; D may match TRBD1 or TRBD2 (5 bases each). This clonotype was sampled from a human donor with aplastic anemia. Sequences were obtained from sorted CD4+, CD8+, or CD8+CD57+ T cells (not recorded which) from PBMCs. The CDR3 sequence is CASSLARSYGANHYF. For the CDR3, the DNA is TGTGCCAGCAGCTTAGCGCGTAGCTACGGGGCCAACCACTACTTC.